This TCR beta chain was obtained from a study of beta chain features in type 1 diabetes. Regarding the study as a whole: Type 1 diabetes patients had fewer VDJ junction insertions and more deletions. In all four CD4+ subsets, TCRB CDR3 length was significantly, moderately reduced in type 1 diabetes. Healthy donors had naive, central memory and Treg TCRB repertoires that appeared less similar than those seen among patients.

The V and J ends lost 4 bases and 7 bases, in that order; junction bases with no gene match: 11. CDR3 size: 14 residues. The germline gives CDR1 SGHRS, CDR2 YFSETQ. This clone was detected only a few times. Its target is unknown. Each donor gave one heparinised blood draw averaging around 120 mL. Investigators reverse transcribed all isolated RNA, so they sequenced expressed TCRB transcripts. Profiled with immunoSEQ multiplex PCR; TCRdb holds only in-frame clones, not every one. The top ten clones hold under 0.045% of a sample with around 240,000 clones, over 8.5% of them seen once. Sequences were obtained from naive CD4+ T cells from blood. This TCR came from a woman in her late teens or twenties in good health. The chain recombines TRBV5-1 with TRBJ2-7; TRBD1 matches 7 bases. The CDR3 is CASSLWDSFQEQYF. The DNA for the CDR3 is TGCGCCAGCAGCCTCTGGGACAGCTTCCAAGAGCAGTACTTC.